Below, one TCR beta chain is given with its context. What this receptor recognizes is not known. One junction end disagrees with the germline gene, perhaps due to a read error. The method was the immunoSEQ multiplex PCR assay. Per the source publication's procedure: To diagnose cytomegalovirus status from the catalog of TCR beta chain sequences, a statistical classification framework was built. TCRdb limited this immuneACCESS table to in-frame rearrangements with V and J called. A share of clones is missing; checked studies link under half to unresolved V genes, and the rest is unexplained. That table gives V, J and clone size, and the DNA gave D and trimming. The sample contains about 58,000 clones, roughly nine tenths of them found a single time. The top ten clonotypes cover approximately 1% of the sample. This sample was taken from a study of cytomegalovirus exposure and HLA in healthy donors (dated by TCRdb to the late 2010s). Study-level background: A later analysis indicated that the 95 to 150 validation repertoires were generated on the platform also employed for the roughly 650 repertoires of the first cohort. To predict cytomegalovirus infection status, the study brought together high-throughput TCR immunosequencing, statistical association of individual TCRs with disease status, and machine learning. The study aimed to test whether signatures of past pathogen exposure could be identified by cataloging public T cell receptors. Besides the first cohort of roughly 660 subjects, a separate validation cohort made up of 120 or so different subjects was used.

Overall study outcomes, separate from this receptor: The study listed around 160 TCR beta chains as associated with cytomegalovirus. A few of the identified cytomegalovirus-associated TCR beta chains were confirmed in vitro to be specific for cytomegalovirus antigens. The classifier was reported to diagnose cytomegalovirus status with high specificity and sensitivity in both the original cohort and the validation cohort. The authors suggested that the approach could potentially be generalized to other disease states and immunological phenotypes. Most TCR sequences were seen in very few donors, while some public TCRs were found in many individuals. A later analysis found that TCRs clustered in the first cohort also tended to co-occur in the roughly 120 validation repertoires, with approximately 94% of cluster scores above 0. A later analysis had no HLA typing for the validation cohort, so co-occurrence there was scored across all 130 or so repertoires.

The CDR3 sequence holds 15 residues, the cysteine and phenylalanine included. The DNA shown is the 45-base CDR3, in frame from base 1. Taken from the germline V gene (reference sequence), the CDR1 and CDR2 loops are SSHAT and FNYEAQ. Donors formed part of the validation cohort, which comprised over a hundred subjects and was distinct from the first cohort of fewer than 750 subjects. The rearrangement combines TRBV7-7 with TRBJ2-5; 7 central nucleotides agree with TRBD1. Sequenced input: PBMCs. The TCR originated in a man aged 18 to 35 in good health and CMV-seronegative. The CDR3 protein: CASSLAQGVGETQYF. The DNA reads as follows: TGTGCTAGCAGCTTAGCGCAGGGGGTAGGGGAGACCCAGTACTTC.